These T cell receptor beta chains were read from a single sample in a study of cytomegalovirus exposure and HLA in healthy donors. The protocol was immunoSEQ multiplex PCR, while the TCRdb copy is restricted to in-frame clones and leaves out a portion. The table records 90,000 to 150,000 clones, over 70% of them present only once. Sequenced material: PBMCs. These receptors came from a woman aged 40 to 50 in good health and CMV-seronegative. CDR3s include the opening cysteine and the closing phenylalanine or tryptophan. A D gene is named only where the DNA matches it firmly. The size of a clone is reported for some rows only, either as once, few or many, or as a class for expanded clones.

D gene: TRBD2; J gene: TRBJ2-3; clone size: NA; V gene: TRBV9; CDR3 protein: CASSARWGSGSLPDTQYF; CDR3 DNA: TGTGCCAGCAGCGCAAGGTGGGGTAGCGGGAGTCTCCCAGATACGCAGTATTTT
D gene: NA; J gene: TRBJ1-3; clone size: NA; V gene: TRBV11-2; CDR3 protein: CASSPLGPRDPGNTIYF; CDR3 DNA: TGTGCCAGCAGCCCACTGGGTCCGAGGGATCCTGGAAACACCATATATTTT
D gene: TRBD1; J gene: TRBJ1-1; clone size: NA; V gene: TRBV9; CDR3 protein: CASSGEPGQGRAFF; CDR3 DNA: TGTGCCAGCAGCGGGGAACCGGGACAGGGGAGAGCTTTCTTT
D gene: NA; J gene: TRBJ1-1; clone size: NA; V gene: TRBV6-5; CDR3 protein: CASKTTQGSTEAFF; CDR3 DNA: TGTGCCAGCAAGACGACCCAGGGTAGCACTGAAGCTTTCTTT
D gene: TRBD2; J gene: TRBJ2-3; clone size: NA; V gene: TRBV5-1; CDR3 protein: CASSLPGGTSSDTQYF; CDR3 DNA: TGCGCCAGCAGCTTGCCGGGGGGGACTAGCTCGGATACGCAGTATTTT
D gene: NA; J gene: TRBJ2-3; clone size: NA; V gene: TRBV6-5; CDR3 protein: CASSYSEPDTQYF; CDR3 DNA: TGTGCCAGCAGTTACTCAGAGCCAGATACGCAGTATTTT
D gene: NA; J gene: TRBJ2-7; clone size: NA; V gene: TRBV7-2; CDR3 protein: CASSLQSEQYF; CDR3 DNA: TGTGCCAGCAGCCTCCAGTCCGAGCAGTACTTC
D gene: NA; J gene: TRBJ2-7; clone size: NA; V gene: TRBV28; CDR3 protein: CASSVPTYEQYF; CDR3 DNA: TGTGCCAGCAGTGTCCCAACCTACGAGCAGTACTTC
D gene: TRBD2; J gene: TRBJ2-1; clone size: NA; V gene: TRBV5-1; CDR3 protein: CASSGTNNEQFF; CDR3 DNA: TGCGCCAGCAGTGGGACTAACAATGAGCAGTTCTTC
D gene: TRBD2; J gene: TRBJ2-7; clone size: NA; V gene: TRBV7-6; CDR3 protein: CASSLSTSGSYEQYF; CDR3 DNA: TGTGCCAGCAGCTTATCGACTAGCGGGTCCTACGAGCAGTACTTC
D gene: NA; J gene: TRBJ1-5; clone size: NA; V gene: TRBV5-8; CDR3 protein: CASSPNRGGSQPQHF; CDR3 DNA: TGTGCCAGCAGCCCTAACCGGGGGGGCTCTCAGCCCCAGCATTTT
D gene: TRBD1; J gene: TRBJ1-2; clone size: NA; V gene: TRBV7-2; CDR3 protein: CASNRDRGYGYTF; CDR3 DNA: TGTGCCAGCAATAGGGACAGGGGATATGGCTACACCTTC
D gene: TRBD1; J gene: TRBJ2-6; clone size: NA; V gene: TRBV11-1; CDR3 protein: CASSFGGDSFSGANVLTF; CDR3 DNA: TGTGCCAGCAGCTTCGGTGGGGACAGTTTTTCTGGGGCCAACGTCCTGACTTTC
D gene: NA; J gene: TRBJ2-1; clone size: NA; V gene: TRBV7-8; CDR3 protein: CASSLDLGLYNEQFF; CDR3 DNA: TGTGCCAGCAGCTTAGACCTGGGACTGTACAATGAGCAGTTCTTC
D gene: NA; J gene: TRBJ2-1; clone size: NA; V gene: TRBV7-2; CDR3 protein: CASSLGPGGNEQFF; CDR3 DNA: TGTGCCAGCAGCTTAGGACCCGGGGGCAATGAGCAGTTCTTC
D gene: TRBD1; J gene: TRBJ2-4; clone size: NA; V gene: TRBV27; CDR3 protein: CASRDRPNSIQYF; CDR3 DNA: TGTGCCAGCAGGGACAGGCCAAATTCCATTCAGTACTTC
D gene: TRBD1; J gene: TRBJ2-1; clone size: few; V gene: TRBV27; CDR3 protein: CASTRGQESNEQFF; CDR3 DNA: TGTGCCAGCACGCGGGGACAGGAATCCAATGAGCAGTTCTTC
D gene: TRBD1; J gene: TRBJ2-1; clone size: NA; V gene: TRBV9; CDR3 protein: CASSEMTGFSYNEQFF; CDR3 DNA: TGTGCCAGCAGCGAGATGACAGGGTTCTCCTACAATGAGCAGTTCTTC
D gene: NA; J gene: TRBJ1-5; clone size: NA; V gene: TRBV10-3; CDR3 protein: CAISTAPNQPQHF; CDR3 DNA: TGTGCCATCTCGACAGCACCGAATCAGCCCCAGCATTTT
D gene: NA; J gene: TRBJ2-3; clone size: NA; V gene: TRBV7-6; CDR3 protein: CASSLPFSRDTQYF; CDR3 DNA: TGTGCCAGCAGCTTACCTTTTAGCCGGGATACGCAGTATTTT
D gene: TRBD1; J gene: TRBJ1-6; clone size: once; V gene: TRBV5-4; CDR3 protein: CASSLRQGGSPLHF; CDR3 DNA: TGTGCCAGCAGCTTGCGACAGGGTGGATCACCCCTCCACTTT
D gene: TRBD1; J gene: TRBJ2-2; clone size: few; V gene: TRBV9; CDR3 protein: CASSAEGATGELFF; CDR3 DNA: TGTGCCAGCAGCGCCGAGGGGGCGACCGGGGAGCTGTTTTTT
D gene: TRBD2; J gene: TRBJ2-5; clone size: NA; V gene: TRBV27; CDR3 protein: CASIQTGGRVEAWGQETQYF; CDR3 DNA: TGTGCCAGCATTCAGACGGGGGGTAGAGTCGAGGCCTGGGGACAAGAGACCCAGTACTTC
D gene: TRBD2; J gene: TRBJ2-7; clone size: NA; V gene: TRBV7-2; CDR3 protein: CASSRTFSGGSSYEQYF; CDR3 DNA: TGTGCCAGCAGCCGCACCTTTAGCGGGGGCAGCTCCTACGAGCAGTACTTC
D gene: TRBD2; J gene: TRBJ2-1; clone size: NA; V gene: TRBV7-6; CDR3 protein: CASSRAGLAAYNEQFF; CDR3 DNA: TGTGCCAGCAGCCGAGCGGGACTAGCCGCCTACAATGAGCAGTTCTTC
D gene: TRBD2; J gene: TRBJ2-3; clone size: few; V gene: TRBV5-4; CDR3 protein: CASSDRGGAADTQYF; CDR3 DNA: TGTGCCAGCAGCGACCGCGGGGGGGCCGCAGATACGCAGTATTTT
D gene: NA; J gene: TRBJ1-2; clone size: NA; V gene: TRBV7-2; CDR3 protein: CASSHGQLRYGYTF; CDR3 DNA: TGTGCCAGCAGCCACGGACAACTCCGCTATGGCTACACCTTC
D gene: TRBD2; J gene: TRBJ2-5; clone size: NA; V gene: TRBV5-4; CDR3 protein: CASSPPPSGSRETQYF; CDR3 DNA: TGTGCCAGCAGCCCTCCACCAAGCGGGAGTAGGGAGACCCAGTACTTC
D gene: TRBD2; J gene: TRBJ2-2; clone size: NA; V gene: TRBV18; CDR3 protein: CASSPLLAGAGELFF; CDR3 DNA: TGTGCCAGCTCACCACTCCTAGCGGGGGCCGGGGAGCTGTTTTTT